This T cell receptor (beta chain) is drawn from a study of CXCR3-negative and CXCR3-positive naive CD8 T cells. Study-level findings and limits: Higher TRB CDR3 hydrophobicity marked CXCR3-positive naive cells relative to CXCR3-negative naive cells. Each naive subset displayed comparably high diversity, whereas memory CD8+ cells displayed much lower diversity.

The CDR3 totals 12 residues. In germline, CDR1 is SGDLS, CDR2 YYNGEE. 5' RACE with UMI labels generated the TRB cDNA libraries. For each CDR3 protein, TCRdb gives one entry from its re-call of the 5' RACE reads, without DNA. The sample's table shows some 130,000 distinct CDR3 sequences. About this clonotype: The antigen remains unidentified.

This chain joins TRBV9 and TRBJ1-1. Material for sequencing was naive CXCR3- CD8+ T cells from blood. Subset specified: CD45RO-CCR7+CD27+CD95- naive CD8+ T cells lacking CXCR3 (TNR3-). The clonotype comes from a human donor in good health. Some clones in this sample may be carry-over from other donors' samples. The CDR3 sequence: CASSGGDAEAFF.